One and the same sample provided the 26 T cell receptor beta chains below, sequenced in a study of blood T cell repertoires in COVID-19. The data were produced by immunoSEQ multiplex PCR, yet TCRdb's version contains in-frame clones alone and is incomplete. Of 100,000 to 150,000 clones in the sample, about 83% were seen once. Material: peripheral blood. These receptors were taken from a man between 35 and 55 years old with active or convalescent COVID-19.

The chain's CDR3 is CASSSSQGNSPLHF. In DNA form, the CDR3 reads TGTGCCAGCAGCTCTTCCCAGGGGAATTCACCCCTCCACTTT. V gene TRBV7-3 combines with J gene TRBJ1-6, with D possibly being TRBD1 (6 bases). CDR1 is SGHTA and CDR2 is FQGTGA in the germline V gene. V dropped 4 bases and J dropped 7 bases, with 11 bases sitting between them. The CDR3 runs to 14 residues.

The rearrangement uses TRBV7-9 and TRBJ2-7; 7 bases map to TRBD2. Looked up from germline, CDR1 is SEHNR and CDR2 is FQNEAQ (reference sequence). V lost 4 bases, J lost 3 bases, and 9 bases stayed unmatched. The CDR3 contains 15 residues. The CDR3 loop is CASSSWEQRDYEQYF. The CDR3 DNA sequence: TGTGCCAGCAGCTCATGGGAACAGCGGGACTACGAGCAGTACTTC.

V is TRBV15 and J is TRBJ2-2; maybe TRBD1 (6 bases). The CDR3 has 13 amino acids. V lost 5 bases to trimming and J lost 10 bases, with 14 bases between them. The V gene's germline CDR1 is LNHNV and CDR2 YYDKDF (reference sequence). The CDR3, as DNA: TGTGCCACCAGCCGCCTGGGGGCTGAGGAGCTGTTTTTT. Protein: CATSRLGAEELFF. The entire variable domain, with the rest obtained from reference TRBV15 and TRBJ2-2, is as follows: DAMVIQNPRYQVTQFGKPVTLSCSQTLNHNVMYWYQQKSSQAPKLLFHYYDKDFNNEADTPDNFQSRRPNTSFCFLDIRSPGLGDTAMYLCATSRLGAEELFFGEGSRLTVL.

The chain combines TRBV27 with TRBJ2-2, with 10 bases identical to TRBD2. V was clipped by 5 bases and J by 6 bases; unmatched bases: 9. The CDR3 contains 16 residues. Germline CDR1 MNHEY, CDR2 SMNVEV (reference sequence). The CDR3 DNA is TGTGCCAGCAGTACTTATGCTGGGACTAGCGCCGGGGAGCTGTTTTTT. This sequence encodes CASSTYAGTSAGELFF.

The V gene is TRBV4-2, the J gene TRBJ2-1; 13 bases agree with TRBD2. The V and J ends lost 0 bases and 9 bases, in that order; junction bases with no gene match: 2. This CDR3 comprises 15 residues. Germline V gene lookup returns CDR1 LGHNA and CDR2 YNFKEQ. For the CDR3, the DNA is TGTGCCAGCAGCCAAGATGGACTAGCGGGAGTTGAGCAGTTCTTC. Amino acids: CASSQDGLAGVEQFF.

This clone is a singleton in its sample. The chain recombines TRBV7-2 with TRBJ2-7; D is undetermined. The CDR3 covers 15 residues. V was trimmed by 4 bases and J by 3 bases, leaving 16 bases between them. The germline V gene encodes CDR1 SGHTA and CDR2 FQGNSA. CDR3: CASSSGSVGLYEQYF. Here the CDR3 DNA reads TGTGCCAGCAGCTCAGGTTCAGTAGGCCTCTACGAGCAGTACTTC.

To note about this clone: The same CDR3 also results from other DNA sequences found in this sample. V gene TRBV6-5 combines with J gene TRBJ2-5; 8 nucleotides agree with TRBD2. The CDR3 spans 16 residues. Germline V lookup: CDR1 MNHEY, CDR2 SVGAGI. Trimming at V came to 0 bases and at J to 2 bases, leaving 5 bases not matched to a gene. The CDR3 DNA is TGTGCCAGCAGTTACTCGACCGGGGGGGGGCAAGAGACCCAGTACTTC. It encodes CASSYSTGGGQETQYF.

The chain's CDR3 is CASSLGGLAGLPRGQYF. In nucleotides, the CDR3 is TGTGCCAGCAGCTTGGGGGGCCTAGCGGGGCTACCCAGAGGCCAGTACTTC. V usage is TRBV5-4 and J usage is TRBJ2-5, with TRBD2 matching 9 bases. There are 17 residues in the CDR3. Germline loops: CDR1 SGHNT, CDR2 YYREEE (reference sequence). Germline trimming cut 0 bases from V and 10 bases from J; bases unmatched to any gene: 16.

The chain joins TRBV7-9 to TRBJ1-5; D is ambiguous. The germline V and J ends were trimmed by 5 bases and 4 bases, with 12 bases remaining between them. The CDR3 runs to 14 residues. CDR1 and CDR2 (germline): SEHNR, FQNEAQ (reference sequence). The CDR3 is CASSKGLENQPQHF. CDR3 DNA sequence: TGTGCCAGCAGCAAAGGGTTGGAGAATCAGCCCCAGCATTTT.

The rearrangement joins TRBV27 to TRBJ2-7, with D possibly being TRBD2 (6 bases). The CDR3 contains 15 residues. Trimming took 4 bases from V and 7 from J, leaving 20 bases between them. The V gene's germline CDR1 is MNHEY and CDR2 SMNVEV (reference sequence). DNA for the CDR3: TGTGCCAGCAGTTCCCTAGGGAGCGGGTCAGGGGAGCAGTACTTC. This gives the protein CASSSLGSGSGEQYF.

This chain's CDR3 is CASSLIDLGQFF. CDR3 DNA: TGTGCCAGCAGTTTAATAGACCTAGGGCAGTTCTTC. The V and J genes are TRBV12-3 or TRBV12-4 and TRBJ2-1, with unresolved D. The CDR3 extends over 12 amino acids. The V end lost 2 bases, the J end lost 12 bases, and 11 bases lay between the germline ends.

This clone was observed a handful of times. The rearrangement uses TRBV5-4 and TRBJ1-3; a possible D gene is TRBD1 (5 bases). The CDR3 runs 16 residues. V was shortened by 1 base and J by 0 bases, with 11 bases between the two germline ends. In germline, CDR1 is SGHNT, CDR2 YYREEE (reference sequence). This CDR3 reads CASSLWQGSSGNTIYF. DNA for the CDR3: TGTGCCAGCAGCTTGTGGCAGGGCTCCTCTGGAAACACCATATATTTT.

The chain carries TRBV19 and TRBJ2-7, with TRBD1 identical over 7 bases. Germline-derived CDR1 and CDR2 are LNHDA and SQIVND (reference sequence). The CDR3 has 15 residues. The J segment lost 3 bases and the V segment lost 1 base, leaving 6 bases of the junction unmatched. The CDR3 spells CASSIVGTDLYEQYF. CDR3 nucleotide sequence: TGTGCCAGTAGTATAGTCGGGACAGATCTCTACGAGCAGTACTTC. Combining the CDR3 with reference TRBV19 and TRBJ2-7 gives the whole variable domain DGGITQSPKYLFRKEGQNVTLSCEQNLNHDAMYWYRQDPGQGLRLIYYSQIVNDFQKGDIAEGYSVSREKKESFPLTVTSAQKNPTAFYLCASSIVGTDLYEQYFGPGTRLTVT.

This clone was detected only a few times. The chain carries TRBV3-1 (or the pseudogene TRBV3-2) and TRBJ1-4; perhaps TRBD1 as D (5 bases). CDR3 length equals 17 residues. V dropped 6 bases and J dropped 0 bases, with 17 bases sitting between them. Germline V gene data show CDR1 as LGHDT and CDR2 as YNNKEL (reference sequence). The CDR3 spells CASRTIGGDATNEKLFF. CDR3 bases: TGTGCCAGCAGGACTATTGGGGGGGACGCAACTAATGAAAAACTGTTTTTT.

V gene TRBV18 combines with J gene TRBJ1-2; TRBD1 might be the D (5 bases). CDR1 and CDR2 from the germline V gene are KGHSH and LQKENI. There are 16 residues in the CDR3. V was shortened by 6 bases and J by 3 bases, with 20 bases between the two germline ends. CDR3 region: CASSTATAGPHYGYTF. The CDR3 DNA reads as TGTGCCAGCTCCACAGCGACAGCCGGGCCCCACTATGGCTACACCTTC.

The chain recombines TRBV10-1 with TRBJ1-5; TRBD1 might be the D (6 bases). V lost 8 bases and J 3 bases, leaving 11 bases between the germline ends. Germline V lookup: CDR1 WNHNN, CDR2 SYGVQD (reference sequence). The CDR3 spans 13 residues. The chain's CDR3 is CASQQGINQPQHF. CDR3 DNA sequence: TGCGCCAGCCAACAGGGTATCAATCAGCCCCAGCATTTT.

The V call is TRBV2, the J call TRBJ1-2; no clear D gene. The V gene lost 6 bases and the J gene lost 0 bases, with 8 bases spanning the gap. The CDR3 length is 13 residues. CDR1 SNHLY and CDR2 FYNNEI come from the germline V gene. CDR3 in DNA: TGTGCCAGCAGGACTGAAGCTAACTATGGCTACACCTTC. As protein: CASRTEANYGYTF.

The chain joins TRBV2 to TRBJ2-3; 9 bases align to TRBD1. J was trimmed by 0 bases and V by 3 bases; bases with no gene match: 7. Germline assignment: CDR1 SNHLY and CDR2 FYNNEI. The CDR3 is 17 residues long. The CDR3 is CASSDTRTGESTDTQYF. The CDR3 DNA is TGTGCCAGCAGTGACACCCGGACAGGGGAAAGCACAGATACGCAGTATTTT. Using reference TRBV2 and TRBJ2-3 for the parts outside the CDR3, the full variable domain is EPEVTQTPSHQVTQMGQEVILRCVPISNHLYFYWYRQILGQKVEFLVSFYNNEISEKSEIFDDQFSVERPDGSNFTLKIRSTKLEDSAMYFCASSDTRTGESTDTQYFGPGTRLTVL.

The CDR3 loop reads CASSDGTTSTDTQYF. CDR3 sequence (DNA): TGTGCCAGCAGTGATGGGACTACCTCCACAGATACGCAGTATTTT. The rearrangement uses TRBV2 and TRBJ2-3; 7 bases align to TRBD2. Per germline, CDR1 SNHLY and CDR2 FYNNEI. The V gene end was trimmed by 3 bases and the J gene end by 2 bases; junction bases not matched to a gene: 5. The length of the CDR3 is 15 residues.

CDR3 residues: CASSPPGNRAEAFF. As DNA, the CDR3 is TGTGCCAGCTCACCACCGGGGAACAGGGCAGAAGCTTTCTTT. The chain employs TRBV18 and TRBJ1-1; weak D call: TRBD1 (6 bases). V was trimmed by 0 bases and J by 8 bases, leaving 13 bases between them. Germline V gives CDR1 KGHSH, CDR2 LQKENI. The CDR3 has 14 residues.

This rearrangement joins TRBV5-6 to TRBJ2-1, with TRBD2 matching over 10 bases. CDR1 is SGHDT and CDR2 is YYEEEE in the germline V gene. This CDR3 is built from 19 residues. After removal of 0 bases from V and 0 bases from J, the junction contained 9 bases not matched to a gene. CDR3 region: CASSLGLAGAYSSYNEQFF. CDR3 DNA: TGTGCCAGCAGCTTGGGTCTAGCGGGGGCCTACAGCTCCTACAATGAGCAGTTCTTC.

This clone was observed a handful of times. CDR3 residues: CASSTIGTLILSGANVLTF. The CDR3 DNA is TGTGCCAGTAGTACGATCGGGACTCTTATTCTCTCTGGGGCCAACGTCCTGACTTTC. The chain couples TRBV19 to TRBJ2-6; possible D gene TRBD2, 6 bases. V was pared by 4 bases and J by 0 bases, with 19 bases between. This CDR3 has 19 amino acids. The germline CDR1 and CDR2 sequences are LNHDA and SQIVND (reference sequence). The full variable domain, with the rest looked up from reference TRBV19 and TRBJ2-6, is DGGITQSPKYLFRKEGQNVTLSCEQNLNHDAMYWYRQDPGQGLRLIYYSQIVNDFQKGDIAEGYSVSREKKESFPLTVTSAQKNPTAFYLCASSTIGTLILSGANVLTFGAGSRLTVL.

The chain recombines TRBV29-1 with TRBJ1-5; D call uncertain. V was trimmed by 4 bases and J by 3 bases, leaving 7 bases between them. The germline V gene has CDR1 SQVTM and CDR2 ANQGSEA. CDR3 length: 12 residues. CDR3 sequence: CSVGALNQPQHF. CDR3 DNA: TGCAGCGTTGGGGCACTCAATCAGCCCCAGCATTTT.

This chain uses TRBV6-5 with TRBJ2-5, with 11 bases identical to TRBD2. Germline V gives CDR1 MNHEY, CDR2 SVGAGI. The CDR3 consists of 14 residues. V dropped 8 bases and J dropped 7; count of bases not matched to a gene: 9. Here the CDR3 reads CASGLAGGPGTQYF. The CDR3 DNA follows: TGTGCCAGCGGGTTAGCGGGGGGGCCGGGGACCCAGTACTTC.

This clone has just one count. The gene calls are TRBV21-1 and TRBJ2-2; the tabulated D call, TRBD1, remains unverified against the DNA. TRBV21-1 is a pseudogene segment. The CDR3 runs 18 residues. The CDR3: CASSTLQTGRSNTGELFF. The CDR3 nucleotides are TGTGCCAGCAGCACCCTTCAGACAGGTAGGTCGAACACCGGGGAGCTGTTTTTT.

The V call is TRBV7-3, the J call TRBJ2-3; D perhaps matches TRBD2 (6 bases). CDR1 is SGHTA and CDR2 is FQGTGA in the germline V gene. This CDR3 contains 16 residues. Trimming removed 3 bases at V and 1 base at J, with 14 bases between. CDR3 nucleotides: TGTGCCAGCAGCTTGATGGGCGGCGGGGGCACAGATACGCAGTATTTT. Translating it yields CASSLMGGGGTDTQYF.